This T cell receptor (beta chain) was captured by sequencing in a study of blood T cell repertoires in COVID-19. Overall study context: The analysed material was cDNA or gDNA that came from T cells, B-cell-depleted T cells, or PBMCs.

The CDR3 is made up of 15 amino acids. CDR1 and CDR2 from the germline V gene are MNHEY and SMNVEV (reference sequence). The germline V and J ends were trimmed by 3 bases and 4 bases, with 13 bases remaining between them. Everyone who took part was about 18 to 90 years old, and they came from about two dozen US areas. Cohort placement rested on clinical history that participants reported themselves. In the authors' methods: Amplification of reference gene primers provided the estimated nucleated cell counts. The assay was immunoSEQ multiplex PCR, and TCRdb's table has in-frame clones only and misses some. V and J calls and clone size are given by that table; D and trimming were obtained from the DNA. Of about 400,000 clones listed, 70% to 90% are singletons.

The gene calls are TRBV27 and TRBJ2-1; weak D call: TRBD1 (6 bases). The sequenced sample was PBMCs or T cells enriched from blood (not recorded which). The TCR originated in a middle-aged man in a cohort exposed to, infected with or recovered from COVID-19 (not recorded which). The CDR3 nucleotides read TGTGCCAGCAGTTTCGGCCGACAGGCGTACAATGAGCAGTTCTTC. Translation gives CASSFGRQAYNEQFF.